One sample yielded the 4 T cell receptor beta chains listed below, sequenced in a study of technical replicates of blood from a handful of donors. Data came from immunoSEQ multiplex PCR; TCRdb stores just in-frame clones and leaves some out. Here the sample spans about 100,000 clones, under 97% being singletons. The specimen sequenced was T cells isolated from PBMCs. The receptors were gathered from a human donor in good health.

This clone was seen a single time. The CDR3 region has the DNA TGTGCCAGCAGCTTAACAACAGGGACAACCTCTGGGGCCAACGTCCTGACTTTC. Encoded protein: CASSLTTGTTSGANVLTF. This chain links TRBV7-6 with TRBJ2-6, with TRBD1 as a possible D gene (6 bases). Germline CDR1 is SGHVS and CDR2 is FNYEAQ. The CDR3 contains 18 residues. The ends were cut back, 2 bases at V and 0 bases at J, with 14 bases in the middle.

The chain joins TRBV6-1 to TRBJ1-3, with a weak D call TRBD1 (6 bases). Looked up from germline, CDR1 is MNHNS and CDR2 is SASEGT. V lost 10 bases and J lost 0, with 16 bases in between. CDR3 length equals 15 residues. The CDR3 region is CATNSGVNSGNTIYF. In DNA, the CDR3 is TGTGCCACCAACTCAGGGGTCAACTCTGGAAACACCATATATTTT.

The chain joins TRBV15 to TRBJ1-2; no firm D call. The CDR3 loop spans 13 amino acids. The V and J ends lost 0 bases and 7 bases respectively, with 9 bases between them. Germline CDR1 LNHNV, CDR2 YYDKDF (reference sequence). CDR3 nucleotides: TGTGCCACCAGCAGAGACAGGATGAGTGGCTACACCTTC. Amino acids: CATSRDRMSGYTF.

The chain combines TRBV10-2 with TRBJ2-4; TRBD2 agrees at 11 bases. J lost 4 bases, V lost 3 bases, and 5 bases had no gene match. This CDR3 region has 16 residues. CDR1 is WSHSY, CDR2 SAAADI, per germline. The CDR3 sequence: CASSEGLAGGKNIQYF. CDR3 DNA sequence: TGCGCCAGCAGTGAAGGATTAGCGGGAGGGAAAAACATTCAGTACTTC.